The entry below describes one TCR beta chain. Its antigen is undetermined. The source of the sample is a study of CD8 T cells in Susac syndrome. Study-level findings and limits: In its TCR sequencing and HLA analysis, the study acknowledged that the number of individuals was relatively small.

RNA, at about 0.45 to 1 ug, was reverse transcribed with random hexamers. An immunoSEQ multiplex PCR amplified TCR beta CDR3 over 54 Vbeta and 13 Jbeta. TCRdb re-called the immunoSEQ multiplex PCR reads through MiXCR, storing one row per CDR3 protein. The data show around 20,000 distinct CDR3 sequences, roughly 96% seen once. Negative isolation was used for CD8+ and CD4+ T cells and FACS enrichment for TEMRA cells. From germline, CDR1 is MNHEY and CDR2 SVGEGT. The CDR3 loop spans 16 amino acids. The ends were cut back, 6 bases at V and 0 bases at J, with 15 bases in the middle. This chain links TRBV6-2 or TRBV6-3 with TRBJ2-1; tentatively, D is TRBD2 (6 bases). This clonotype originated in a human donor in good health. Sequencing was done on a sample of CD8+ T cells from PBMCs. CDR3 in DNA: TGTGCCAGCAGAACAGTAGCGGAAAGCTCCTACAATGAGCAGTTCTTC. Residues: CASRTVAESSYNEQFF.